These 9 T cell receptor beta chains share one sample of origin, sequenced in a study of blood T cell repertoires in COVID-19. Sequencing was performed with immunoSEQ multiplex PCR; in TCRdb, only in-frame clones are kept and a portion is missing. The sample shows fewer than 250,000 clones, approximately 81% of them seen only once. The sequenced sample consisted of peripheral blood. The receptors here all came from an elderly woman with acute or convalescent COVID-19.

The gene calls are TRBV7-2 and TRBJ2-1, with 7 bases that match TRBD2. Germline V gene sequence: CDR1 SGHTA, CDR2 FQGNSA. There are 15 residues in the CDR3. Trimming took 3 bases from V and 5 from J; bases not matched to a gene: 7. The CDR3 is CASSLASGGNNEQFF. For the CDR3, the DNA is TGTGCCAGCAGCTTGGCTAGCGGAGGTAACAATGAGCAGTTCTTC. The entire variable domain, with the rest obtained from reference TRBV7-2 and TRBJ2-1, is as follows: GAGVSQSPSNKVTEKGKDVELRCDPISGHTALYWYRQSLGQGLEFLIYFQGNSAPDKSGLPSDRFSAERTGGSVSTLTIQRTQQEDSAVYLCASSLASGGNNEQFFGPGTRLTVL.

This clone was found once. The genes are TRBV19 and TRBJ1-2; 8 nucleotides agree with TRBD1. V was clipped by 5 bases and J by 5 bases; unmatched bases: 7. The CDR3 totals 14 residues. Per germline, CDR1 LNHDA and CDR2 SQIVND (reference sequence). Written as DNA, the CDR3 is TGTGCCAGTAGTCCCCGGACAGGGTGGTATGGCTACACCTTC. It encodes CASSPRTGWYGYTF.

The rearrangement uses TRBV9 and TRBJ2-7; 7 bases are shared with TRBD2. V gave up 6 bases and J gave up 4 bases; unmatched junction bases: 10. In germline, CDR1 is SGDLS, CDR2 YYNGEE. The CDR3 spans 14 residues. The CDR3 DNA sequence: TGTGCCAGCAATTGGTCCCGGCGGGGGTACGAGCAGTACTTC. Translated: CASNWSRRGYEQYF.

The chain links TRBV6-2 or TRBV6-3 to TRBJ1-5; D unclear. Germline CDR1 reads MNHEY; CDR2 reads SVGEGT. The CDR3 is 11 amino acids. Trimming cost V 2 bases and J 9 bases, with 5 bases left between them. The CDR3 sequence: CASSYEGPQHF. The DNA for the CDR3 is TGTGCCAGCAGTTACGAGGGGCCCCAGCATTTT.

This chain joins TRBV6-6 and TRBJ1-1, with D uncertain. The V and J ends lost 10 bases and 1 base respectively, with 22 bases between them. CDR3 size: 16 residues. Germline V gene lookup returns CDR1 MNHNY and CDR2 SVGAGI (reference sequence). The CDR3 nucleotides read TGTGCCACCTTCCCCCCTCGACTCACACCGAACACTGAAGCTTTCTTT. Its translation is CATFPPRLTPNTEAFF.

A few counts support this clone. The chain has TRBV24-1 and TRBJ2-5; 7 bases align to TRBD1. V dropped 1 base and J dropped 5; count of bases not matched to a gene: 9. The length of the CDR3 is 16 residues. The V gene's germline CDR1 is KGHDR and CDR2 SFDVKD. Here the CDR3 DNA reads TGTGCCACCAGTGATTTCGCCACAGGGGATCAGGAGACCCAGTACTTC. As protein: CATSDFATGDQETQYF.

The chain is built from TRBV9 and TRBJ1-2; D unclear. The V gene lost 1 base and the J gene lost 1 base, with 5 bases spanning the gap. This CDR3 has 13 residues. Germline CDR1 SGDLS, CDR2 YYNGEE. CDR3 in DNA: TGTGCCAGCAGCGTAAACAGTAACTATGGCTACACCTTC. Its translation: CASSVNSNYGYTF.

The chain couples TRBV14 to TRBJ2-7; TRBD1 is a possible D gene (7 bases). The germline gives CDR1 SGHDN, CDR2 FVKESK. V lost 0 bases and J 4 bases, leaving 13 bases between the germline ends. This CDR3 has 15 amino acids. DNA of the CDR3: TGTGCCAGCAGCCAAGAAGGCAGGGGGGCGTACGAGCAGTACTTC. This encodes CASSQEGRGAYEQYF. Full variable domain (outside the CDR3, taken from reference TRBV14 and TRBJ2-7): EAGVTQFPSHSVIEKGQTVTLRCDPISGHDNLYWYRRVMGKEIKFLLHFVKESKQDESGMPNNRFLAERTGGTYSTLKVQPAELEDSGVYFCASSQEGRGAYEQYFGPGTRLTVT.

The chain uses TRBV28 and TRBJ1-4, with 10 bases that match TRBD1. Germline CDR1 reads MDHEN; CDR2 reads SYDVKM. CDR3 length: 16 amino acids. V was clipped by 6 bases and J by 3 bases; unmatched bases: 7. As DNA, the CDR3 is TGTGCCAGCAGACGACAGGGGGCAGGATCTAATGAAAAACTGTTTTTT. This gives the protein CASRRQGAGSNEKLFF.